Listed below are T cell receptor beta chains from one sample, sequenced in a study of shared clonotypes between healthy human individuals. TCRdb keeps only in-frame clones here, not all; method: immunoSEQ multiplex PCR. The sample gives 2 million to 2.5 million clones, 95% of which show up once; more than 0.1% is in the top ten. Material: naive CD4+ T cells sorted from blood. The receptors stem from a man aged 18 to 30 in good health. CDR3s include the opening cysteine and the closing phenylalanine or tryptophan. D genes are given only for firm matches. Part of the rows lack a size; the others show once, few, many or a class for expanded clones.

D gene: -; V gene: TRBV5-1; J gene: TRBJ1-3; clone size: once; CDR3 DNA: TGCGCCAGCAGCTTGGCTGGGGATTTTGGAAACACCATATATTTT; CDR3 protein: CASSLAGDFGNTIYF
D gene: -; V gene: TRBV28; J gene: TRBJ1-2; clone size: -; CDR3 DNA: TGTGCCGCAGCCATGGGCCAAACATCCTATGGCTACACCTTC; CDR3 protein: CAAAMGQTSYGYTF
D gene: -; V gene: TRBV11-2; J gene: TRBJ2-3; clone size: -; CDR3 DNA: TGTGCCAGCAGCCCACAGGGGACTAGCACAGATACGCAGTATTTT; CDR3 protein: CASSPQGTSTDTQYF
D gene: TRBD1; V gene: TRBV28; J gene: TRBJ1-2; clone size: -; CDR3 DNA: TGTGCCAGCAGTCCGACTTTCACAGGGGGCGCAATCTATGGCTACACCTTC; CDR3 protein: CASSPTFTGGAIYGYTF
D gene: -; V gene: TRBV28; J gene: TRBJ1-5; clone size: -; CDR3 DNA: TGTGCCAGCAGTCCCAACAGGGATGGTCAGCCCCAGCATTTT; CDR3 protein: CASSPNRDGQPQHF
D gene: TRBD1; V gene: TRBV25-1; J gene: TRBJ1-2; clone size: once; CDR3 DNA: TGTGCCAGCATTGGACAGGGTTATCTAGGCTACACCTTC; CDR3 protein: CASIGQGYLGYTF
D gene: TRBD1; V gene: TRBV2; J gene: TRBJ2-2; clone size: -; CDR3 DNA: TGTGCCAGCAGAGCCGGGACAGGGCTCACCGGGGAGCTGTTTTTT; CDR3 protein: CASRAGTGLTGELFF
D gene: TRBD2; V gene: TRBV6-6; J gene: TRBJ2-1; clone size: -; CDR3 DNA: TGTGCCGCTTGCATGGCGGGAGGGGTCTACAATGAGCAGTTCTTC; CDR3 protein: CAACMAGGVYNEQFF
D gene: -; V gene: TRBV11-3; J gene: TRBJ2-7; clone size: -; CDR3 DNA: TGTGCCAGCAGCTTAATGTCCACAATATCCGACAGGGAGCAGTACTTC; CDR3 protein: CASSLMSTISDREQYF
D gene: -; V gene: TRBV28; J gene: TRBJ1-4; clone size: -; CDR3 DNA: TGTGCCAGCAGTGCCGCCAGTGGGGGTGGTGACAGCATGTTTTTT; CDR3 protein: CASSAASGGGDSMFF
D gene: TRBD2; V gene: TRBV7-6; J gene: TRBJ2-3; clone size: -; CDR3 DNA: TGTGCCAGCAGCTTAGATAGCGGGGGGTTCACAGATACGCAGTATTTT; CDR3 protein: CASSLDSGGFTDTQYF
D gene: -; V gene: TRBV6-6; J gene: TRBJ2-7; clone size: -; CDR3 DNA: TGTGCCAGCAGGCACACAGGGCTAGTCTACGAGCAGTACTTC; CDR3 protein: CASRHTGLVYEQYF
D gene: -; V gene: TRBV5-8; J gene: TRBJ2-1; clone size: -; CDR3 DNA: TGTGCCAGCAGCTTGGAGGGCGGACCGAGCTCCTACAATGAGCAGTTCTTC; CDR3 protein: CASSLEGGPSSYNEQFF
D gene: TRBD1; V gene: TRBV25-1; J gene: TRBJ2-7; clone size: -; CDR3 DNA: TGTGCCAGCAGAGGGACAGGGGGCTCGTACGAGCAGTACTTC; CDR3 protein: CASRGTGGSYEQYF
D gene: TRBD1; V gene: TRBV19; J gene: TRBJ1-3; clone size: -; CDR3 DNA: TGTGCCAGTGCTACAGGGGGCTTCGGAAACACCATATATTTT; CDR3 protein: CASATGGFGNTIYF
D gene: -; V gene: TRBV7-9; J gene: TRBJ2-3; clone size: -; CDR3 DNA: TGTGCCAGCAGCTCGATAAGGGGGTCAGTGGATACGCAGTATTTT; CDR3 protein: CASSSIRGSVDTQYF
D gene: -; V gene: TRBV7-2; J gene: TRBJ1-5; clone size: -; CDR3 DNA: TGTGCCAGCAGCTTAGATCACAGCAATCAGCCCCAGCATTTT; CDR3 protein: CASSLDHSNQPQHF
D gene: -; V gene: TRBV19; J gene: TRBJ1-6; clone size: -; CDR3 DNA: TGTGCCAGTAGTATGGGGGGTAGGGGTTCACCCCTCCACTTT; CDR3 protein: CASSMGGRGSPLHF
D gene: TRBD1; V gene: TRBV5-4; J gene: TRBJ2-2; clone size: -; CDR3 DNA: TGTGCCCTTCAATCGACAGGGGGCCGAGGGAAGACCGGGGAGCTGTTTTTT; CDR3 protein: CALQSTGGRGKTGELFF
D gene: -; V gene: TRBV18; J gene: TRBJ1-5; clone size: -; CDR3 DNA: TGTGCCAGCTCACCCAGGGAAAGCAATCAGCCCCAGCATTTT; CDR3 protein: CASSPRESNQPQHF
D gene: -; V gene: TRBV10-3; J gene: TRBJ1-4; clone size: -; CDR3 DNA: TGTGCCATCGGCAGGTTTGCAACTAATGAAAAACTGTTTTTT; CDR3 protein: CAIGRFATNEKLFF
D gene: -; V gene: TRBV30; J gene: TRBJ2-1; clone size: -; CDR3 DNA: TGTGCCTGGAGTGAGTATGTGGGCTTTGGTGAGCAGTTCTTC; CDR3 protein: CAWSEYVGFGEQFF
D gene: -; V gene: TRBV6-1; J gene: TRBJ1-4; clone size: -; CDR3 DNA: TGTGCCAGCAGTGAGAGTTCTCACGGCGAAAAACTGTTTTTT; CDR3 protein: CASSESSHGEKLFF
D gene: TRBD1; V gene: TRBV7-9; J gene: TRBJ2-7; clone size: -; CDR3 DNA: TGTGCCAGCAGCCCCGGGACAGTTTGGGACGAGCAGTACTTC; CDR3 protein: CASSPGTVWDEQYF
D gene: -; V gene: TRBV5-1; J gene: TRBJ2-2; clone size: -; CDR3 DNA: TGCGCCAGCAGGTTTACAGAATCCTTGGGCGGGGAGCTGTTTTTT; CDR3 protein: CASRFTESLGGELFF
D gene: -; V gene: TRBV18; J gene: TRBJ2-7; clone size: -; CDR3 DNA: TGTGCCAGCTCACCAGGGACCACCGGGATGTTAGAGCAGTACTTC; CDR3 protein: CASSPGTTGMLEQYF
D gene: TRBD1; V gene: TRBV28; J gene: TRBJ1-1; clone size: -; CDR3 DNA: TGTGCCAGCAGTAGAATGACAGGGCGGAACACTGAAGCTTTCTTT; CDR3 protein: CASSRMTGRNTEAFF
D gene: -; V gene: TRBV7-2; J gene: TRBJ2-7; clone size: -; CDR3 DNA: TGTGCCAGCAGCTTAGGTTGGGCGCAGGCCCAAGAGCAGTACTTC; CDR3 protein: CASSLGWAQAQEQYF
D gene: TRBD1; V gene: TRBV28; J gene: TRBJ1-4; clone size: -; CDR3 DNA: TGTGCCAGCAGTTTTACTACGGGAACAGGGGGCGGTAATGAAAAACTGTTTTTT; CDR3 protein: CASSFTTGTGGGNEKLFF
D gene: TRBD1; V gene: TRBV5-6; J gene: TRBJ2-7; clone size: -; CDR3 DNA: TGTGCCAGCAGTTCGGGACAGGGGGCTTACGAGCAGTACTTC; CDR3 protein: CASSSGQGAYEQYF
D gene: -; V gene: TRBV4-1; J gene: TRBJ2-2; clone size: -; CDR3 DNA: TGCGCCAGCAGCCAGCCCACCGCCGTGAACACCGGGGAGCTGTTTTTT; CDR3 protein: CASSQPTAVNTGELFF
D gene: -; V gene: TRBV5-1; J gene: TRBJ2-3; clone size: once; CDR3 DNA: TGCGCCAGCGGGCCAGGGGGCACAGATACGCAGTATTTT; CDR3 protein: CASGPGGTDTQYF
D gene: TRBD1; V gene: TRBV29-1; J gene: TRBJ1-2; clone size: -; CDR3 DNA: TGCAGCGTCACCGGGACAGGGGAAAGCTATGGCTACACCTTC; CDR3 protein: CSVTGTGESYGYTF
D gene: TRBD2; V gene: TRBV5-4; J gene: TRBJ2-7; clone size: -; CDR3 DNA: TGTGCCAGCTCATCCGGGACTAACCCGTACGAGCAGTACTTC; CDR3 protein: CASSSGTNPYEQYF
D gene: TRBD1; V gene: TRBV14; J gene: TRBJ1-4; clone size: -; CDR3 DNA: TGTGCCAGCAGCCAGGACAGGGGAACAACTAATGAAAAACTGTTTTTT; CDR3 protein: CASSQDRGTTNEKLFF
D gene: -; V gene: TRBV6-5; J gene: TRBJ1-4; clone size: -; CDR3 DNA: TGTGCCAGCAGCTCCACCGTGGGACCGGGGAAACTGTTTTTT; CDR3 protein: CASSSTVGPGKLFF